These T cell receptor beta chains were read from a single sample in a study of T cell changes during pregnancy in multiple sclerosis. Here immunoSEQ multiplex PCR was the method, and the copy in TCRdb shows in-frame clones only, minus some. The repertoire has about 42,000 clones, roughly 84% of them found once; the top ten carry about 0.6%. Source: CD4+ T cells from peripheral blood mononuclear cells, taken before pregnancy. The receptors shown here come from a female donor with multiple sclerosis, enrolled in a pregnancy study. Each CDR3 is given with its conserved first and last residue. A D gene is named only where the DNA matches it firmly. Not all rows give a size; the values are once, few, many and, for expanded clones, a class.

DNA: TGTGCCAGCTCACAAGGGGCCGGGAACACTGAAGCTTTCTTT; CDR3: CASSQGAGNTEAFF; D: .; size: .; V: TRBV18; J: TRBJ1-1
DNA: TGCGCCAGCAGCCTTCTCGGGACTAGCGACGAGCAGTACTTC; CDR3: CASSLLGTSDEQYF; D: TRBD2; size: .; V: TRBV4-1; J: TRBJ2-7
DNA: TGCGCCAGCAGCCCTAGGACTAGCGGGGTACAAGAGACCCAGTACTTC; CDR3: CASSPRTSGVQETQYF; D: TRBD2; size: .; V: TRBV5-1; J: TRBJ2-5
DNA: TGTGCCAGCAGTGAACAGGGTTACGAGCAGTACTTC; CDR3: CASSEQGYEQYF; D: .; size: .; V: TRBV25-1; J: TRBJ2-7
DNA: TGTGCCTGGAGTGGGCCTAGAGGGGGTGAAGATACGCAGTATTTT; CDR3: CAWSGPRGGEDTQYF; D: .; size: .; V: TRBV30; J: TRBJ2-3
DNA: TGTGCCAGCAGCGCGGGACAGACTCTCAATCAGCCCCAGCATTTT; CDR3: CASSAGQTLNQPQHF; D: TRBD1; size: .; V: TRBV7-2; J: TRBJ1-5
DNA: TGTGCCAGCAGCTCCGACCCCCACAGCGCGGGGGAGGGGGAGACCCAGTACTTC; CDR3: CASSSDPHSAGEGETQYF; D: TRBD2; size: .; V: TRBV7-8; J: TRBJ2-5
DNA: TGTGCCAGCAGCTTGTATTCAGGGACTGCTAGCACAGATACGCAGTATTTT; CDR3: CASSLYSGTASTDTQYF; D: .; size: .; V: TRBV5-4; J: TRBJ2-3
DNA: TGTGCCAGCAGCTTAGAATCGGGACACAACTACGAGCAGTACTTC; CDR3: CASSLESGHNYEQYF; D: .; size: .; V: TRBV7-7; J: TRBJ2-7
DNA: TGTGCCAGCAGTTCAAGTCGAGGAGGGATTGCTGAAAAACTGTTTTTT; CDR3: CASSSSRGGIAEKLFF; D: .; size: .; V: TRBV7-2; J: TRBJ1-4
DNA: TGTGCCAGCAGTGAAGCAGGGGGTCAGCCCCAGCATTTT; CDR3: CASSEAGGQPQHF; D: .; size: .; V: TRBV2; J: TRBJ1-5
DNA: TGTGCCAGCAGCGTGGACTCAGATACGCAGTATTTT; CDR3: CASSVDSDTQYF; D: .; size: .; V: TRBV9; J: TRBJ2-3
DNA: TGTGCCAGCAGTGCCCTCGCAGGGCGACACGAGCAGTACTTC; CDR3: CASSALAGRHEQYF; D: .; size: few; V: TRBV2; J: TRBJ2-7
DNA: TGTGCCAGCAGCATTTCGACAGGGTACTACGAGCAGTACTTC; CDR3: CASSISTGYYEQYF; D: TRBD1; size: .; V: TRBV6-1; J: TRBJ2-7
DNA: TGCGCCAGCAGCCACCCTAGCGGGAGAGCCCCCCCCGAGGGGTCCTACAATGAGCAGTTCTTC; CDR3: CASSHPSGRAPPEGSYNEQFF; D: TRBD2; size: .; V: TRBV4-1; J: TRBJ2-1
DNA: TGTGCCAGCAGCACTGACACCAGGGTCTACGAGCAGTACTTC; CDR3: CASSTDTRVYEQYF; D: .; size: once; V: TRBV9; J: TRBJ2-7